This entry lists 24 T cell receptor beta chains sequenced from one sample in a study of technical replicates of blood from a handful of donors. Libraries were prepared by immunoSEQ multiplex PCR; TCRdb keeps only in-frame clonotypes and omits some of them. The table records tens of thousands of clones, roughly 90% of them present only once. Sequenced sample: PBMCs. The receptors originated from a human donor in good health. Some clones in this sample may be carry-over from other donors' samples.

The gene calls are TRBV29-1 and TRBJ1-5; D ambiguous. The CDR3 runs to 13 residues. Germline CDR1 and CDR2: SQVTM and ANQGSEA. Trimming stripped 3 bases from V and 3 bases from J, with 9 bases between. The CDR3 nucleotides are TGCAGCGTTGATACGGGGTACAATCAGCCCCAGCATTTT. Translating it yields CSVDTGYNQPQHF. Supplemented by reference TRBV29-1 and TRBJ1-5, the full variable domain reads SAVISQKPSRDICQRGTSLTIQCQVDSQVTMMFWYRQQPGQSLTLIATANQGSEATYESGFVIDKFPISRPNLTFSTLTVSNMSPEDSSIYLCSVDTGYNQPQHFGDGTRLSIL.

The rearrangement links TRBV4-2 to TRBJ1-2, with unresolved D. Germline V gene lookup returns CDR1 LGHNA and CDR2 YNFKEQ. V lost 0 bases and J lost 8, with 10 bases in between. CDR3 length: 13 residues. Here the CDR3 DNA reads TGTGCCAGCAGCCAAGATGCCGGGAACGGCTACACCTTC. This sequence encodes CASSQDAGNGYTF.

This chain's CDR3 is CASSLRRGRDSRTGELFF. CDR3 DNA sequence: TGCGCCAGCAGCTTAAGACGCGGGCGGGATTCTCGCACCGGGGAGCTGTTTTTT. This sequence joins TRBV5-1 and TRBJ2-2; D possibly corresponds to TRBD2 (6 bases). The CDR3 contains 18 residues. Germline assignment: CDR1 SGHRS and CDR2 YFSETQ. V was pared by 2 bases and J by 4 bases, with 21 bases between.

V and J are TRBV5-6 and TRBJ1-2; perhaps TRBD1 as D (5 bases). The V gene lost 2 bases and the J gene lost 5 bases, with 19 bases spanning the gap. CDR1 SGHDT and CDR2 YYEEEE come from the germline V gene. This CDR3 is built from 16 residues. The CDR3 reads CASSFVEVRGNYGYTF. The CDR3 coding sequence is TGTGCCAGCAGCTTCGTCGAGGTTCGGGGGAATTATGGCTACACCTTC.

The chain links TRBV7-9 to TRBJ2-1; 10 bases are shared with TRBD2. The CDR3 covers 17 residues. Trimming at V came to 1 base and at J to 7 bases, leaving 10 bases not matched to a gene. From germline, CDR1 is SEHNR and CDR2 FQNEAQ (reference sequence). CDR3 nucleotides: TGTGCCAGCAGCTTAGGCCGCCTAGCGGGAGAAGGGAATGAGCAGTTCTTC. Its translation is CASSLGRLAGEGNEQFF.

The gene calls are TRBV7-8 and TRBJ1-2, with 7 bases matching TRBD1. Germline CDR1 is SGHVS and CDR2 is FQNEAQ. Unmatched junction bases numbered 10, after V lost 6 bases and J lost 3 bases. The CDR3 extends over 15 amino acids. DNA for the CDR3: TGTGCCAGCAGTAATCTTGCAGGGGGACACTATGGCTACACCTTC. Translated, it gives CASSNLAGGHYGYTF.

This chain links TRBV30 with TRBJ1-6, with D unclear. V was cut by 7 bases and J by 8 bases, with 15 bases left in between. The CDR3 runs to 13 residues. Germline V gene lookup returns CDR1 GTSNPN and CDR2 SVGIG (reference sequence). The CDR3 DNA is TGTGCCTTTACCAGAGGGAACTATTCACCCCTCCACTTT. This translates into CAFTRGNYSPLHF. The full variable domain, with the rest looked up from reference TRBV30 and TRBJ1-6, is SQTIHQWPATLVQPVGSPLSLECTVEGTSNPNLYWYRQAAGRGLQLLFYSVGIGQISSEVPQNLSASRPQDRQFILSSKKLLLSDSGFYLCAFTRGNYSPLHFGNGTRLTVT.

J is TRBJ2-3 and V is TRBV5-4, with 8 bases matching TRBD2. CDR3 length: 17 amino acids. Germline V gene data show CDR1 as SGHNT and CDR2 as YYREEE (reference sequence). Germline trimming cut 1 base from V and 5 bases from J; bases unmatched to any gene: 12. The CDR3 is CASSLSGRGGLGDTQYF. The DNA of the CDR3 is TGTGCCAGCAGCTTGAGTGGCCGGGGGGGCCTGGGAGATACGCAGTATTTT.

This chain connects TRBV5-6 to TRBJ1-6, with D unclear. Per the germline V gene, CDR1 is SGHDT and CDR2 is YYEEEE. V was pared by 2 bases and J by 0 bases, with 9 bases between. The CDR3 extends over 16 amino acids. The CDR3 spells CASSFGYYSYNSPLHF. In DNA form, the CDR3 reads TGTGCCAGCAGCTTCGGGTACTACTCCTATAATTCACCCCTCCACTTT.

CDR3 loop: CASSLDVTHSPLHF. In DNA form, the CDR3 reads TGTGCCAGCAGCTTAGATGTTACTCATTCACCCCTCCACTTT. This sequence joins TRBV7-9 and TRBJ1-6, with D uncertain. Deletions cut 1 base from V and 8 bases from J, with 9 bases between. Germline values: CDR1 SEHNR, CDR2 FQNEAQ (reference sequence). This CDR3 region has 14 residues.

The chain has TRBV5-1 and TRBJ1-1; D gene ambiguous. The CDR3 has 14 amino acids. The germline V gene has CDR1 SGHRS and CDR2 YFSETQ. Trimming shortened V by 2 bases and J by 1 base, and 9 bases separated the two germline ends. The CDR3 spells CASSFRQQNTEAFF. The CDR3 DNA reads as TGCGCCAGCAGCTTCAGGCAGCAGAACACTGAAGCTTTCTTT.

The CDR3: CASSLGGTAEAFF. CDR3 nucleotides: TGTGCCAGCAGTTTGGGGGGAACAGCTGAAGCTTTCTTT. The chain has TRBV27 and TRBJ1-1; perhaps TRBD1 as D (5 bases). CDR1 and CDR2 (germline): MNHEY, SMNVEV (reference sequence). The CDR3 is 13 amino acids. With 3 bases removed from V and 6 bases from J, the gap between germline ends came to 11 bases.

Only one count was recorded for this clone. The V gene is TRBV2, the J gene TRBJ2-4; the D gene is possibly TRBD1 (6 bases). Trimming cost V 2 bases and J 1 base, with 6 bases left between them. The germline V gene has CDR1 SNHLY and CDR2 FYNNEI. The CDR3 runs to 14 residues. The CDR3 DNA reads TGTGCCAGCAGTGAACAGGGGGCCAAAAACATTCAGTACTTC. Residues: CASSEQGAKNIQYF.

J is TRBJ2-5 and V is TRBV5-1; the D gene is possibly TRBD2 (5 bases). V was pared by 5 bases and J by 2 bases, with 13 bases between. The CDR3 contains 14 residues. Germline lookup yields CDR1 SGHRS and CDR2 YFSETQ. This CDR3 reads CASRSGSGQETQYF. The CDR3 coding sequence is TGCGCCAGCAGGAGTGGATCGGGACAAGAGACCCAGTACTTC.

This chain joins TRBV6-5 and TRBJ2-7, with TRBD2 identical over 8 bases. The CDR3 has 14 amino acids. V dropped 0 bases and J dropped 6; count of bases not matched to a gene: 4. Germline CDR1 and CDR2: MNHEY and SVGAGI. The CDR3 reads CASSYSAGGIEQYF. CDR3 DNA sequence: TGTGCCAGCAGTTACTCCGCGGGGGGAATCGAGCAGTACTTC.

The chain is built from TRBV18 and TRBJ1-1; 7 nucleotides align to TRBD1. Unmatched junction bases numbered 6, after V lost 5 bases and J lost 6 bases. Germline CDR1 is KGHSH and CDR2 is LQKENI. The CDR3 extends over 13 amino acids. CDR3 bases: TGTGCCAGCTCAATGGACAGGTGGGCTGAAGCTTTCTTT. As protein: CASSMDRWAEAFF. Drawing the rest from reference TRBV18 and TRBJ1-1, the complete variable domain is NAGVMQNPRHLVRRRGQEARLRCSPMKGHSHVYWYRQLPEEGLKFMVYLQKENIIDESGMPKERFSAEFPKEGPSILRIQQVVRGDSAAYFCASSMDRWAEAFFGQGTRLTVV.

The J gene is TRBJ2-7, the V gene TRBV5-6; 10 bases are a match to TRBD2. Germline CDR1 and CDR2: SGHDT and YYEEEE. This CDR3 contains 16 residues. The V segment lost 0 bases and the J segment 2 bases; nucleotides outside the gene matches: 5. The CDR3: CASSLGGLAAPYEQYF. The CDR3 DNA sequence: TGTGCCAGCAGCTTGGGAGGACTAGCGGCACCCTACGAGCAGTACTTC. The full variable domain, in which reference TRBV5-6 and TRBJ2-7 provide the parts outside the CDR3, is DAGVTQSPTHLIKTRGQQVTLRCSPKSGHDTVSWYQQALGQGPQFIFQYYEEEERQRGNFPDRFSGHQFPNYSSELNVNALLLGDSALYLCASSLGGLAAPYEQYFGPGTRLTVT.

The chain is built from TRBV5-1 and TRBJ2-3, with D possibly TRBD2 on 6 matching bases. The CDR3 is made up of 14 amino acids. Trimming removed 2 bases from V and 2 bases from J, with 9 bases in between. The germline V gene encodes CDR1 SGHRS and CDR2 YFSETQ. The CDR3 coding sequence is TGCGCCAGCAGCTTCGCGGGACTCACAGATACGCAGTATTTT. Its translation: CASSFAGLTDTQYF.

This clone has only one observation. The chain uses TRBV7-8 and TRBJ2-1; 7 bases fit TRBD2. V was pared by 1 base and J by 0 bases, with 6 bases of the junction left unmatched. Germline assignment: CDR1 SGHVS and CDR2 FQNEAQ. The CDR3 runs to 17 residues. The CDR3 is CASSLGLRGSSYNEQFF. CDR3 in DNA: TGTGCCAGCAGCTTAGGTCTTCGCGGGAGCTCCTACAATGAGCAGTTCTTC.

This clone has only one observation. The DNA of the CDR3 is TGCGCCAGCAGCCTAGCGGAGAACACCGGGGAGCTGTTTTTT. Its translation is CASSLAENTGELFF. This chain joins TRBV5-1 and TRBJ2-2, with TRBD2 identical over 7 bases. Looked up from germline, CDR1 is SGHRS and CDR2 is YFSETQ. V trimming: 4 bases; J trimming: 1 base; junction bases outside the gene matches: 1. The CDR3 sequence is 14 residues long.

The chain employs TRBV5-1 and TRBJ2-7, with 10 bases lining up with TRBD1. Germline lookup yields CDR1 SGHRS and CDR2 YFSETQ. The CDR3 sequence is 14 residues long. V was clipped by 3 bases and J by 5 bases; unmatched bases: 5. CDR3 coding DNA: TGCGCCAGCAGCTCCGGGACAGGGGCTCACGAGCAGTACTTC. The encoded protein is CASSSGTGAHEQYF.

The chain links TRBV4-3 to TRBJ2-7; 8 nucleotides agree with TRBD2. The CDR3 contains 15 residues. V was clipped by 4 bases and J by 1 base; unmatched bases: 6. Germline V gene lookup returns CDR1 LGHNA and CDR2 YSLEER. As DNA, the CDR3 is TGCGCCAGCAGCCCGACGGGACTAGATTCCTACGAGCAGTACTTC. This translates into CASSPTGLDSYEQYF.

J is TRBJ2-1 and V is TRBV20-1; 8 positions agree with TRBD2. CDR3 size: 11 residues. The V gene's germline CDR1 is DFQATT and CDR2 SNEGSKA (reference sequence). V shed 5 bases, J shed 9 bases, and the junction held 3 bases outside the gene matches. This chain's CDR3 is CSAGREAEQFF. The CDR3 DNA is TGCAGTGCTGGGCGGGAGGCTGAGCAGTTCTTC.

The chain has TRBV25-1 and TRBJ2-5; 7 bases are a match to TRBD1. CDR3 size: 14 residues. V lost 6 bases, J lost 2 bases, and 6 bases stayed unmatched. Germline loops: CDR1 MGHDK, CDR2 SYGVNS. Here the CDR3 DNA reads TGTGCCAGCAGAGAGGGACAGAGACAAGAGACCCAGTACTTC. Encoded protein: CASREGQRQETQYF.